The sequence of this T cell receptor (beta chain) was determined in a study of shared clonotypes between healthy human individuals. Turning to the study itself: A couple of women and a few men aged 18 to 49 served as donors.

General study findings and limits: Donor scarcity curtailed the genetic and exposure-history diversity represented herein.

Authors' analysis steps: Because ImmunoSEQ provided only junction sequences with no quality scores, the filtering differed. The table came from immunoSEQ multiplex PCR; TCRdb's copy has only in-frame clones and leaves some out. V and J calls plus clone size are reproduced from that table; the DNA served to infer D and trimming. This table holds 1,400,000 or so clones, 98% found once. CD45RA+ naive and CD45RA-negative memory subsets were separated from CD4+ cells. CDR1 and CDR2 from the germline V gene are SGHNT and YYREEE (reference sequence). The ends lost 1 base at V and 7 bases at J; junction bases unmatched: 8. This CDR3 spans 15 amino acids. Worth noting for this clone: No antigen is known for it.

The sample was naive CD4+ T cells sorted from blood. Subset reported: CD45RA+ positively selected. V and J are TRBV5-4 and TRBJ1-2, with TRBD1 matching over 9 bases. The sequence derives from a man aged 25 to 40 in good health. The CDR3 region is CASSLRTGGVGGYTF. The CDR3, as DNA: TGTGCCAGCAGCTTGAGAACAGGGGGCGTGGGTGGCTACACCTTC.